This T cell receptor (beta chain) comes out of a study of shared clonotypes between healthy human individuals (dated by TCRdb to the early 2020s). Turning to the overall study: The cohort included a few men and two women between 18 and 49 years of age. The study deeply sequenced blood TCR repertoires of about 5 healthy adults to estimate repertoire size and the extent of clonotype sharing between individuals. To increase sequencing depth and limit assay-specific biases, different laboratories used diverse techniques to prepare libraries and sequence TCR repertoires. Between about 0.8 and 8.9 billion PBMCs per donor were obtained by leukapheresis. What the authors observed across the whole study: Pairwise subsampling led to the expectation that sequencing depth would affect the degree of clonotype sharing among donors. Sampling was restricted to blood, and TCR repertoires in tissues likely differ from the TCR repertoires found in blood. The small number of donors limited the genetic and exposure-history diversity represented.

The donors were healthy, HIV-negative adults with no recently reported acute infections or vaccinations. Only Caucasian adults living in Nashville, Tennessee, USA were represented among the donors. For unsorted samples, approximately 84 million PBMCs were counted, and genomic DNA was extracted using the QIAamp DNA Blood Mini kit. Blood was obtained by leukapheresis, after which PBMCs were separated by Ficoll-Histopaque density gradient centrifugation and cryopreserved in liquid nitrogen vapor phase. As concerns this clone: Its target antigen remains unknown. No quality values exist for individual bases; no much larger clone is one base distant.

Using the deep immunoSEQ assay, TCR CDR3 regions were amplified from genomic DNA by multiplex PCR. Genomic DNA extracted from each cell subset was distributed evenly over all wells of several immunoSEQ 96-well plates, and each plate served as one replicate. For unsorted PBMC, each replicate PCR was loaded with approximately 300 ng genomic DNA, equivalent to around 30,000 T cell genomes. Genomic DNA from unsorted PBMC was sequenced over ten immunoSEQ deep assay plates. Purified libraries were quantified with a Qubit 3.0 fluorometer, sized on a Bioanalyzer 2100, and re-quantified with the KAPA Library Quantification kit. Every immunoSEQ 96-well plate was sequenced on a dedicated single-read 150-cycle Illumina NextSeq 550 flow cell. The authors processed their data as follows. Because only junctional sequences without quality scores were contained in the immunoSEQ output, filtering matching that applied to full-length reads could not be performed. Sequences were annotated with PyIR, a Python wrapper for IgBLAST v1.9, and V/J genes and CDR3 were assigned using IMGT germline references. Any read was removed if the V/J assignment was weak (E-value above 1e-6), the CDR3 was missing, or the read contained stop codons, out-of-frame junctions, or ambiguous translated residues. A V3J clonotype was defined by an identical inferred V gene, J gene, and CDR3 amino acid sequence. Percentage overlap between repertoires was computed as shared unique clonotypes divided by the size of the smaller repertoire. Repertoire richness was assessed with RTK rarefaction, the Chao1 estimator, and Recon v2.1 estimates of unobserved clonotypes. Drawn from immuneACCESS, this table holds only the in-frame rearrangements with V and J called that TCRdb kept. Clones are partly lost; checked studies trace under half to an unresolved V gene and leave the rest unexplained. V and J calls and clone size follow that table, whereas D and trimming were derived from the DNA. The table for this sample lists 490,000 or so clones; around 80% of them were counted only once. The ten largest clones add up to 10% to 15% of the sample.

V has 10 bases trimmed and J has 4 bases trimmed; junction bases matching no gene number 3. For CDR1 and CDR2, the germline V gene lists SNHLY and FYNNEI. Spanning cysteine to phenylalanine, the CDR3 consists of 14 amino acids. Solely the CDR3 DNA is kept, with 42 bases framed from the first base. This TCR came from a middle-aged woman in good health. Some clones in this sample may be carry-over from other donors' samples. Material for sequencing was PBMCs. The sequence joins TRBV2 to TRBJ2-1, and TRBD2 aligns with 14 junction nucleotides. The CDR3 here reads CATGTSGGYNEQFF. The DNA reads TGTGCCACAGGGACTAGCGGGGGTTACAATGAGCAGTTCTTC.